Following are 2 T cell receptor beta chains from one sample sequenced in a study of spatial heterogeneity in lung cancer. Each CDR3 protein is one row after TCRdb ran MiXCR on the 5' RACE reads. The table lists about 75,000 distinct CDR3 sequences, about an eighth of them singletons. Time point reported: sample taken at primary tumor resection. Without sorting, whole RNA was sequenced from tumor, nontumor lung or frozen PBMC. The input for sequencing was PBMCs, taken at surgery. The receptor source for this set is a male donor with early-stage non-small cell lung cancer.

This clonotype has more than one count but fewer than ten. This chain joins TRBV7-8 and TRBJ2-1, with 9 bases fitting TRBD2. Unmatched junction bases numbered 18, after V lost 2 bases and J lost 7 bases. Germline lookup yields CDR1 SGHVS and CDR2 FQNEAQ. The CDR3 is 19 residues long. The CDR3 nucleotides read TGTGCCAGCAGCTTAAACCCGGGCGGTAGCGGGAGAAAGGGGAATGAGCAGTTCTTC. It is translated as CASSLNPGGSGRKGNEQFF.

The chain employs TRBV12-3 or TRBV12-4 and TRBJ1-1; maybe TRBD1 (5 bases). V was cut by 3 bases and J by 4 bases, with 12 bases left in between. The CDR3 covers 14 residues. DNA of the CDR3: TGTGCCAGCAGTTTTGGGGGGATGGGCACTGAAGCTTTCTTT. This translates into CASSFGGMGTEAFF.